This T cell receptor beta chain was identified in a study of Graves' ophthalmopathy and Graves' hyperthyroidism. Those donors who had ophthalmopathy presented with moderate-to-severe activity, a CAS of ≥3, a NOSPECS of ≥4 and a duration under 3 months. Additional autoimmune diseases, uncontrolled infections, pregnancy or lactation disqualified patients. PBMCs came from 10 ml of fresh peripheral blood. Many counts were recorded for this clonotype. Amplification of the TCR beta CDR3 regions used RNA transcripts (as template). Second-round multiplex PCR came after first-round RT-PCR with HTBI primers. TCRdb analysed the multiplex PCR reads with MiXCR anew, one entry per CDR3 protein. The sample contains under 400,000 distinct CDR3 sequences, around a sixth of which appear only once. The CDR3 runs to 15 residues. The trim removed 6 bases at V and 6 bases at J, leaving 11 bases unmatched. Germline-derived CDR1 and CDR2 are KGHSH and LQKENI.

This chain uses TRBV18 with TRBJ1-3, with 7 bases matching TRBD1. The sample was peripheral blood. This clonotype originated in an adult man with Graves' ophthalmopathy. CDR3 sequence reads: CASSTGFGPLNTIYF. The CDR3 nucleotides are TGTGCCAGCTCGACAGGGTTTGGCCCACTAAACACCATATATTTT.